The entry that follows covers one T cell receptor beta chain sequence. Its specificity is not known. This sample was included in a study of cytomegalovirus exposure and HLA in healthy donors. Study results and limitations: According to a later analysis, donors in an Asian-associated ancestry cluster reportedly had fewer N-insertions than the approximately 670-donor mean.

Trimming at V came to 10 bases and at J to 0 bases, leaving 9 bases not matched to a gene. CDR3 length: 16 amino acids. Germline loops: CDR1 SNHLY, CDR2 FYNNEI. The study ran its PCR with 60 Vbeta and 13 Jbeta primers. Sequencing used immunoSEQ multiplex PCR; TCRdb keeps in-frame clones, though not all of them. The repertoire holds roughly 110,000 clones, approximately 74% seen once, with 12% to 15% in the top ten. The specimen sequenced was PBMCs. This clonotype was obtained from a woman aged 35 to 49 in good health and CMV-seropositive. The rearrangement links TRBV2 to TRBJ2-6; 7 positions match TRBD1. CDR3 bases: TGTGCCACCCCAGGGGGAACTCACTCTGGGGCCAACGTCCTGACTTTC. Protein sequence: CATPGGTHSGANVLTF.